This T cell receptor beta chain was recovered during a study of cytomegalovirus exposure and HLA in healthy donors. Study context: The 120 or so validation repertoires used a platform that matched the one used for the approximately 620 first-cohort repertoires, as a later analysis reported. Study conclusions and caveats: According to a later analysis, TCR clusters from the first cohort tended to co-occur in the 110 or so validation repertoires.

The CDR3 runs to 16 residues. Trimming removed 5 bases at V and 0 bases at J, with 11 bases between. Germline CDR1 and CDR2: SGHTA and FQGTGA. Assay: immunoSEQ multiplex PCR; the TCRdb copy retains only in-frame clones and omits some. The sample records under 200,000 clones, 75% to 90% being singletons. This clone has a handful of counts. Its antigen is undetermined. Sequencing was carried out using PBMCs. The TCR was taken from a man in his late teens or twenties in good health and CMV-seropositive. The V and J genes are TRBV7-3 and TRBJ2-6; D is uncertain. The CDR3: CASSLLASSGANVLTF. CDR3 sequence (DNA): TGTGCCAGCAGCCTCTTAGCTAGCTCTGGGGCCAACGTCCTGACTTTC. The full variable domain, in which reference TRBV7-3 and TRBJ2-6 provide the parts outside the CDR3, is GAGVSQTPSNKVTEKGKYVELRCDPISGHTALYWYRQSLGQGPEFLIYFQGTGAADDSGLPNDRFFAVRPEGSVSTLKIQRTERGDSAVYLCASSLLASSGANVLTFGAGSRLTVL.